This is a list of T cell receptor beta chains from one sample in a study of cytomegalovirus exposure and HLA in healthy donors. This table comes from immunoSEQ multiplex PCR, and its TCRdb copy is limited to in-frame clones, with some not included. The sample shows about 130,000 clones, 89% of them seen only once. Material for sequencing was PBMCs. The source of these receptors is a woman under 30 in good health and CMV-seronegative. Each CDR3 is given with its conserved first and last residue. The D gene is left open where the match is weak. The listing skips clone size in some rows; elsewhere it reads once, few, many or a size class.

TRBD2 | TRBJ2-4 | - | TRBV27 | CASSLPPRSGGVGIQYF | TGTGCCAGCAGTTTACCCCCTCGGAGCGGGGGGGTTGGCATTCAGTACTTC
- | TRBJ1-1 | - | TRBV6-5 | CASSQTVNTEAFF | TGTGCCAGCAGCCAGACAGTGAACACTGAAGCTTTCTTT
- | TRBJ2-1 | few | TRBV7-2 | CASSLAGSVRSNEQFF | TGTGCCAGCAGCTTAGCAGGTAGCGTTCGTTCCAATGAGCAGTTCTTC
TRBD1 | TRBJ1-4 | - | TRBV11-2 | CASRKPGQSEKLFF | TGTGCCAGCAGGAAACCGGGACAGAGTGAAAAACTGTTTTTT
TRBD1 | TRBJ1-2 | - | TRBV7-9 | CASGGTGYGYTF | TGTGCCAGTGGGGGGACAGGCTATGGCTACACCTTC
- | TRBJ2-7 | - | TRBV7-9 | CASSTDYSYEQYF | TGTGCCAGCAGTACTGACTACTCCTACGAGCAGTACTTC
- | TRBJ2-1 | - | TRBV28 | CASSQRGSVGEQFF | TGTGCCAGCAGTCAGAGAGGTAGTGTAGGTGAGCAGTTCTTC
- | TRBJ1-1 | - | TRBV29-1 | CSVGLGVNTEAFF | TGCAGCGTTGGTCTCGGGGTTAACACTGAAGCTTTCTTT
- | TRBJ1-2 | - | TRBV29-1 | CSAGEANYGYTF | TGCAGCGCGGGGGAGGCTAACTATGGCTACACCTTC
- | TRBJ2-2 | - | TRBV11-2 | CASSRDFTFNTGELFF | TGTGCCAGCAGTCGGGACTTTACTTTTAACACCGGGGAGCTGTTTTTT
TRBD2 | TRBJ2-3 | - | TRBV7-9 | CASSPGLAESTDTQYF | TGTGCCAGCAGCCCGGGACTAGCGGAGAGCACAGATACGCAGTATTTT
- | TRBJ2-2 | - | TRBV11-2 | CASSLWPEEGGELFF | TGTGCCAGCAGCTTATGGCCGGAGGAGGGCGGGGAGCTGTTTTTT
- | TRBJ1-2 | - | TRBV6-1 | CASRRTVNYGYTF | TGTGCCAGCAGGAGGACAGTTAACTATGGCTACACCTTC
- | TRBJ1-2 | - | TRBV6-1 | CASSVQASYYGYTF | TGTGCCAGCAGTGTACAGGCTTCTTACTATGGCTACACCTTC
- | TRBJ1-2 | - | TRBV18 | CASSPEFNYGYTF | TGTGCCAGCTCACCAGAGTTTAACTATGGCTACACCTTC
TRBD1 | TRBJ1-6 | - | TRBV30 | CAWSVRDRGNSPLHF | TGTGCCTGGAGTGTACGTGACAGGGGGAATTCACCCCTCCACTTT
- | TRBJ1-5 | few | TRBV2 | CASSEELGDQPQHF | TGTGCCAGCAGTGAGGAGTTGGGAGATCAGCCCCAGCATTTT
TRBD1 | TRBJ1-5 | - | TRBV27 | CASSPGTGGPYSNQPQHF | TGTGCCAGCAGTCCAGGGACAGGGGGCCCTTATAGCAATCAGCCCCAGCATTTT
- | TRBJ2-1 | - | TRBV28 | CASSPLSGSYNEQFF | TGTGCCAGCAGCCCTCTTAGCGGCTCCTACAATGAGCAGTTCTTC
TRBD1 | TRBJ1-4 | - | TRBV28 | CASIPQGTNEKLFF | TGTGCCAGCATCCCACAGGGGACGAATGAAAAACTGTTTTTT
TRBD2 | TRBJ2-3 | - | TRBV15 | CATSRDRGAGGIDTQYF | TGTGCCACCAGCAGAGATCGCGGAGCGGGAGGGATAGATACGCAGTATTTT
TRBD1 | TRBJ2-2 | - | TRBV13 | CASSLDRGNTGELFF | TGTGCCAGCAGCTTGGACAGGGGGAACACCGGGGAGCTGTTTTTT
TRBD2 | TRBJ2-5 | once | TRBV28 | CASSWKRDLLETQYF | TGTGCCAGCAGTTGGAAGCGGGACCTATTAGAGACCCAGTACTTC
- | TRBJ2-5 | - | TRBV28 | CASSLMGAEETQYF | TGTGCCAGCAGTTTAATGGGGGCCGAAGAGACCCAGTACTTC
- | TRBJ2-7 | - | TRBV28 | CASSLSGTPNYEQYF | TGTGCCAGCAGTTTATCCGGGACACCAAACTACGAGCAGTACTTC
TRBD1 | TRBJ1-2 | few | TRBV6-5 | CASKLYGGGNYGYTF | TGTGCCAGCAAGTTGTACGGAGGGGGCAACTATGGCTACACCTTC
- | TRBJ2-3 | - | TRBV5-1 | CASSPRQVPSGTDTQYF | TGCGCCAGCAGCCCGCGACAGGTCCCCTCCGGCACAGATACGCAGTATTTT
TRBD2 | TRBJ2-7 | - | TRBV6-5 | CASQRETDSEQYF | TGTGCCAGCCAGCGGGAGACCGACTCCGAGCAGTACTTC
- | TRBJ1-1 | - | TRBV5-1 | CAVTGEGQEAFF | TGCGCCGTCACCGGGGAAGGGCAGGAAGCTTTCTTT
- | TRBJ2-7 | - | TRBV6-1 | CASSEGHSTLYEQYF | TGTGCCAGCAGTGAAGGGCACAGTACCCTCTACGAGCAGTACTTC
- | TRBJ1-3 | - | TRBV9 | CASSSGDLPGNTIYF | TGTGCCAGCAGTTCAGGGGATCTGCCTGGAAACACCATATATTTT
TRBD1 | TRBJ2-3 | - | TRBV2 | CASSRDRSTDTQYF | TGTGCCAGCAGCCGGGACAGATCCACAGATACGCAGTATTTT
TRBD1 | TRBJ1-2 | - | TRBV12-5 | CASGLGQGSFYGYTF | TGTGCTAGTGGCCTAGGACAGGGATCGTTTTATGGCTACACCTTC
TRBD2 | TRBJ2-3 | - | TRBV2 | CASSTPSGLAGARADTQYF | TGTGCCAGCAGCACTCCATCCGGACTAGCGGGGGCCAGGGCAGATACGCAGTATTTT
- | TRBJ1-1 | - | TRBV7-2 | CASSVDVERASFF | TGTGCCAGCAGCGTCGACGTCGAGAGGGCCAGTTTCTTT
- | TRBJ2-7 | - | TRBV10-1 | CASSDRVYEQYF | TGCGCCAGCAGTGACAGGGTCTACGAGCAGTACTTC
- | TRBJ2-5 | - | TRBV6-5 | CASSYGDSQETQYF | TGTGCCAGCAGTTACGGCGACAGCCAAGAGACCCAGTACTTC
TRBD2 | TRBJ2-5 | - | TRBV7-9 | CASSFGTSGQETQYF | TGTGCCAGCAGCTTTGGGACTAGCGGCCAAGAGACCCAGTACTTC
- | TRBJ2-3 | - | TRBV5-6 | CASSLELDFTDTQYF | TGTGCCAGCAGCTTGGAACTAGATTTCACAGATACGCAGTATTTT
- | TRBJ1-6 | - | TRBV15 | CATSRTRGGSPLHF | TGTGCCACCAGCAGGACCCGCGGGGGTTCACCCCTCCACTTT
- | TRBJ1-2 | - | TRBV5-4 | CASSLEQGIMSGYTF | TGTGCCAGCAGCTTGGAACAGGGAATAATGAGTGGCTACACCTTC